This entry lists 26 T cell receptor beta chains sequenced from one sample in a study of post-analysis software for immune sequencing data. The antigens of these receptors remain unknown. TCR beta libraries were prepared from cDNA with unique molecular identifiers. TCRdb re-called the PCR reads with MiXCR, one entry per CDR3 protein. The top ten clones hold more than 0.55% of a sample with over 700,000 distinct CDR3 sequences, about 27% of them seen once. Findings of the study overall: Elevated frequency relative to controls characterized roughly five TRBV segments in patients, TRBV5-6, TRBV5-1 and TRBV20-1 among them.

Sequencing was done on a sample of blood. The receptors shown here come from a girl under 18 with multiple sclerosis.

The V call is TRBV9, the J call TRBJ1-1, with D possibly being TRBD1 (6 bases). The germline gives CDR1 SGDLS, CDR2 YYNGEE. The ends were cut back, 7 bases at V and 7 bases at J, with 14 bases in the middle. CDR3 length equals 12 residues. CDR3 nucleotides: TGTGCCAGCGAGGGGGGGCGCGGTGAAGCTTTCTTT. It encodes CASEGGRGEAFF.

Concerning this clonotype: At one boundary the junction diverges from the germline segment, which might be a read error. The rearrangement links TRBV5-6 to TRBJ1-5; maybe TRBD1 (5 bases). CDR1 SGHDT and CDR2 YYEEEE come from the germline V gene. The CDR3 is 15 residues long. The CDR3 region is CAGSLFRVGDQPQHF. The CDR3 bases are TGTGCCGGCAGCTTATTCCGGGTGGGGGATCAGCCCCAGCATTTT.

This chain links TRBV6-2 or TRBV6-3 with TRBJ1-5; TRBD1 is a possible D gene (5 bases). V lost 7 bases to trimming and J lost 9 bases, with 16 bases between them. Germline V gene lookup returns CDR1 MNHEY and CDR2 SVGEGT. The CDR3 sequence is 13 residues long. The CDR3 is CASIQVVGGPQHF. In nucleotides, the CDR3 is TGTGCCAGCATACAGGTCGTCGGGGGGCCCCAGCATTTT.

This clonotype was counted between two and nine times. The genes are TRBV20-1 and TRBJ1-1, with TRBD1 as a possible D gene (6 bases). The CDR3 loop spans 14 amino acids. V was clipped by 4 bases and J by 3 bases, with 15 bases between them. Germline V gene sequence: CDR1 DFQATT, CDR2 SNEGSKA (reference sequence). This CDR3 is CSATQSGGDTEAFF. The CDR3 region has the DNA TGCAGTGCTACCCAGTCGGGGGGCGACACTGAAGCTTTCTTT.

This clonotype has only a few counts. One end of the junction does not line up with germline, which may come from a read error. The rearrangement links TRBV20-1 to TRBJ2-5; the D gene is possibly TRBD1 (6 bases). The CDR3 contains 14 residues. CDR1 and CDR2 from the germline V gene are DFQATT and SNEGSKA (reference sequence). The CDR3 coding sequence is TGCAGTGCTAGGGACAGACAAAACCAAGAGGCCCAGTACTTC. It is translated as CSARDRQNQEAQYF.

This clonotype was seen more than once but under ten times. The rearrangement links TRBV6-6 to TRBJ1-2; D is possibly TRBD1 (6 bases). Germline V CDR1 and CDR2: MNHNY, SVGAGI (reference sequence). With 6 bases removed from V and 0 bases from J, the gap between germline ends came to 14 bases. The CDR3 is 15 residues long. Written as DNA, the CDR3 is TGTGCCAGCAGCGACAGGATCGTAGCTAACTATGGCTACACCTTC. It is translated as CASSDRIVANYGYTF.

V usage is TRBV13 and J usage is TRBJ2-5; 9 positions match TRBD2. This CDR3 contains 15 residues. With V trimmed by 4 bases and J by 5 bases, 8 bases remained unmatched. Looked up from germline, CDR1 is PRHDT and CDR2 is FYEKMQ (reference sequence). The CDR3 DNA follows: TGTGCCAGCAGCTCGGGGACTAGCAGCCGGGAGACCCAGTACTTC. Translation: CASSSGTSSRETQYF. Based on the CDR3 plus reference TRBV13 and TRBJ2-5, the full variable domain is AAGVIQSPRHLIKEKRETATLKCYPIPRHDTVYWYQQGPGQDPQFLISFYEKMQSDKGSIPDRFSAQQFSDYHSELNMSSLELGDSALYFCASSSGTSSRETQYFGPGTRLLVL.

The chain links TRBV29-1 to TRBJ2-2; 8 bases align to TRBD2. This CDR3 is 15 amino acids long. V trimming: 4 bases; J trimming: 7 bases; junction bases outside the gene matches: 11. Germline V lookup: CDR1 SQVTM, CDR2 ANQGSEA. Written as DNA, the CDR3 is TGCAGCGTTGTCTACGGGAGGGCCGGTATCGGGGAGCTGTTTTTT. Encoded protein: CSVVYGRAGIGELFF.

This clonotype was seen a handful of times. This chain uses TRBV2 with TRBJ2-7; 7 bases match TRBD2. The CDR3 runs to 15 residues. V lost 3 bases to trimming and J lost 3 bases; unmatched junction nucleotides: 8. Per the germline V gene, CDR1 is SNHLY and CDR2 is FYNNEI. The CDR3 nucleotides read TGTGCCAGCAGTGAGTTGAGGCTAGCGGACTACGAGCAGTACTTC. Translating gives CASSELRLADYEQYF.

This clonotype has a handful of counts. The rearrangement links TRBV20-1 to TRBJ1-2; no firm D call. With 3 bases removed from V and 6 bases from J, the gap between germline ends came to 20 bases. Per the germline V gene, CDR1 is DFQATT and CDR2 is SNEGSKA (reference sequence). This CDR3 has 15 amino acids. This CDR3 is CSARSDGRFNDGYTF. The CDR3 region has the DNA TGCAGTGCTAGGTCCGACGGAAGGTTCAATGATGGCTACACCTTC.

The CDR3 bases are TGCGCCAGCAGCCAAGGATGGGCTAGCGGGAGCAATGAGCAGTTCTTC. Translated, it gives CASSQGWASGSNEQFF. The chain uses TRBV4-3 and TRBJ2-1, with TRBD2 identical over 10 bases. V trimming: 1 base; J trimming: 6 bases; junction bases outside the gene matches: 6. Germline loops: CDR1 LGHNA, CDR2 YSLEER. The CDR3 spans 16 residues.

About this clonotype itself: At one end the junction does not follow the germline gene, possibly because of a read error. This chain links TRBV7-9 with TRBJ2-5, with D possibly being TRBD2 (5 bases). Germline CDR1 and CDR2: SEHNR and FQNEAQ (reference sequence). This CDR3 comprises 16 residues. CDR3 sequence: CANSSNLNWELETQYF. The CDR3 nucleotides are TGTGCCAACAGCTCGAACCTTAATTGGGAGTTGGAGACCCAGTACTTC.

The rearrangement links TRBV20-1 to TRBJ2-5, with 9 bases identical to TRBD1. This CDR3 has 14 amino acids. Germline CDR1 reads DFQATT; CDR2 reads SNEGSKA (reference sequence). Losses at the gene ends were 3 bases for V and 3 bases for J; bases not matched to a gene: 5. The CDR3 loop reads CSARSGTGKETQYF. For the CDR3, the DNA is TGCAGTGCTAGGTCCGGGACAGGGAAAGAGACCCAGTACTTC.

The chain employs TRBV12-3 or TRBV12-4 and TRBJ1-5; D is unresolved. The V and J ends lost 4 bases and 10 bases respectively, with 11 bases between them. The CDR3 has 12 residues. The CDR3 coding sequence is TGTGCCAGCAGTTCCTACGGGTCCCCCCAGCATTTT. Translated, it gives CASSSYGSPQHF.

The gene calls are TRBV29-1 and TRBJ1-6, with D uncertain. V was cut by 6 bases and J by 7 bases, with 13 bases left in between. CDR1 SQVTM and CDR2 ANQGSEA come from the germline V gene. This CDR3 has 13 residues. The CDR3 DNA reads TGCAGCGTCACGGCAGGAGGGAATTCACCCCTCCACTTT. Translated: CSVTAGGNSPLHF.

The chain combines TRBV5-1 with TRBJ1-1; D possibly corresponds to TRBD1 (6 bases). Germline V gives CDR1 SGHRS, CDR2 YFSETQ. Trimming removed 10 bases from V and 1 base from J, with 14 bases in between. The CDR3 runs 13 residues. As DNA, the CDR3 is TGCGCCTCGGGGGGCAGCACGAACACTGAAGCTTTCTTT. As protein: CASGGSTNTEAFF.

V is TRBV4-3 and J is TRBJ1-1; D is unresolved. The CDR3 runs to 14 residues. Germline CDR1 LGHNA, CDR2 YSLEER. The V end was cut by 0 bases, the J end by 2 bases, with 7 bases between. This CDR3 reads CASSQDRYNTEAFF. The CDR3 DNA reads as TGCGCCAGCAGCCAAGATCGGTATAACACTGAAGCTTTCTTT.

The V gene is TRBV29-1, the J gene TRBJ1-3; D unresolved. Germline V CDR1 and CDR2: SQVTM, ANQGSEA. The CDR3 spans 13 residues. The germline V and J ends were trimmed by 4 bases and 0 bases, with 7 bases remaining between them. The chain's CDR3 is CSVAVNSGNTIYF. CDR3 nucleotide sequence: TGCAGCGTTGCGGTAAACTCTGGAAACACCATATATTTT.

A few counts support this clonotype. The CDR3 bases are TGTGCCAGCAGTGATGGGGCTAGCAGTAACCAAGAGACCCAGTACTTC. Translation gives CASSDGASSNQETQYF. The chain combines TRBV25-1 with TRBJ2-5; D tentatively fits TRBD1 or TRBD2 (5 bases each). Trimming took 3 bases from V and 0 from J, leaving 14 bases between them. The CDR3 is 16 amino acids. The germline V gene encodes CDR1 MGHDK and CDR2 SYGVNS.

V is TRBV20-1 and J is TRBJ2-5, with D tentatively TRBD1 (5 bases). Germline CDR1 is DFQATT and CDR2 is SNEGSKA (reference sequence). V was trimmed by 4 bases and J by 11 bases, leaving 17 bases between them. CDR3 length: 12 residues. The CDR3 DNA is TGCAGTGCTAATCAGGGTAAACATGAGCAGTACTTC. Amino acids: CSANQGKHEQYF.

The chain uses TRBV3-1 and TRBJ2-5; tentative D call: TRBD2 (6 bases). CDR1 is LGHDT and CDR2 is YNNKEL in the germline V gene (reference sequence). Trimming removed 3 bases from V and 4 bases from J, with 12 bases in between. This CDR3 is 14 amino acids long. In DNA, the CDR3 is TGTGCCAGCAGCCATCCCGGAGGGTCAGAGACCCAGTACTTC. This codes for CASSHPGGSETQYF.

This clonotype was found a few times. This chain connects TRBV4-2 to TRBJ2-1; no definite D call. The germline gives CDR1 LGHNA, CDR2 YNFKEQ. V gave up 4 bases and J gave up 3 bases, with 19 bases separating them. The CDR3 has 17 amino acids. Written as DNA, the CDR3 is TGTGCCAGCAGCCCATCCTTAGCCGAGGTCGACTACAATGAGCAGTTCTTC. It yields the protein CASSPSLAEVDYNEQFF.

In this sample, this clonotype turned up a few times. The chain links TRBV20-1 to TRBJ2-7, with 8 bases identical to TRBD2. The germline V gene has CDR1 DFQATT and CDR2 SNEGSKA (reference sequence). Unmatched junction bases numbered 4, after V lost 3 bases and J lost 3 bases. The CDR3 is 13 residues long. The CDR3: CSASPGTSYEQYF. The CDR3 DNA is TGCAGTGCTAGCCCCGGGACTAGCTACGAGCAGTACTTC.

This clonotype showed up many times. The chain recombines TRBV29-1 with TRBJ2-1; 12 nucleotides line up with TRBD2. Germline V gives CDR1 SQVTM, CDR2 ANQGSEA. The CDR3 has 14 amino acids. With V trimmed by 2 bases and J by 9 bases, 5 bases remained unmatched. The CDR3 here is CSVEQGLAGFEQFF. The CDR3 DNA sequence: TGCAGCGTTGAACAGGGACTAGCGGGCTTTGAGCAGTTCTTC.

The chain employs TRBV20-1 and TRBJ2-5, with 9 positions matching TRBD1. This CDR3 is built from 15 residues. The V gene end was trimmed by 0 bases and the J gene end by 3 bases; junction bases not matched to a gene: 5. The germline V gene has CDR1 DFQATT and CDR2 SNEGSKA (reference sequence). The CDR3 bases are TGCAGTGCTAGAGAGCCCGGACAGGGGAAAGAGACCCAGTACTTC. Its protein product is CSAREPGQGKETQYF.

The table lists this clonotype with a few counts. J is TRBJ1-2 and V is TRBV7-2; no firm D call. Per the germline V gene, CDR1 is SGHTA and CDR2 is FQGNSA. CDR3 length equals 13 residues. Trimming pared 1 base from V and 4 bases from J, leaving 7 bases between. CDR3 sequence reads: CASSLGSIYGYTF. Written as DNA, the CDR3 is TGTGCCAGCAGCTTAGGGTCCATCTATGGCTACACCTTC.